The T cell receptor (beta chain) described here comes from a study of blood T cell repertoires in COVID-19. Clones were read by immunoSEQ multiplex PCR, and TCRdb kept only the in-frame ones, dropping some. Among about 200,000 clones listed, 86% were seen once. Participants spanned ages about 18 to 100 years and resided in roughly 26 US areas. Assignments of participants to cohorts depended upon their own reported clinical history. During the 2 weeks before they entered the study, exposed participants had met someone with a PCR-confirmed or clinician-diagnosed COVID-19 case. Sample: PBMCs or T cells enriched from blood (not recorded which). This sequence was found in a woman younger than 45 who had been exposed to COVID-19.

The CDR3 sequence: CASSEIASTTGGNGYTF. The CDR3, as DNA: TGTGCCAGCAGTGAAATTGCCAGCACCACAGGGGGCAACGGCTACACCTTC. The chain is built from TRBV6-1 and TRBJ1-2, with 9 nucleotides matching TRBD1. CDR1 MNHNS and CDR2 SASEGT come from the germline V gene. The V and J ends lost 2 bases and 8 bases, in that order; junction bases with no gene match: 15. The CDR3 is made up of 17 amino acids.